Presented here are 16 T cell receptor beta chains from one specimen sequenced in a study of post-analysis software for immune sequencing data. Study results and limitations: When patients were compared with controls, 4 or 5 TRBV segments were more frequent, TRBV5-6, TRBV5-1 and TRBV20-1 among them.

cDNA libraries for TCR beta contained unique molecular identifiers. TCRdb analysed the PCR reads with MiXCR anew, one entry per CDR3 protein. The sample holds roughly 730,000 distinct CDR3 sequences, about 32% seen once. Which antigens these TCRs recognize remains unknown. Sequenced input: blood. The receptors here all came from a girl between 10 and 17 years old with multiple sclerosis.

The chain combines TRBV20-1 with TRBJ2-1; a possible D gene is TRBD2 (10 bases). Deletions cut 1 base from V and 6 bases from J, with 31 bases between. Germline CDR1 reads DFQATT; CDR2 reads SNEGSKA (reference sequence). This CDR3 is 20 amino acids long. CDR3 amino acids: CSARGQQGASRAGGTNEQFF. In nucleotides, the CDR3 is TGCAGTGCTAGAGGCCAACAGGGGGCATCTCGAGCGGGAGGGACCAATGAGCAGTTCTTC.

This clonotype was found a few times. The junction and the germline gene differ at one end; a read error may be behind it. The chain links TRBV10-3 to TRBJ2-1; no firm D call. The germline V gene has CDR1 ENHRY and CDR2 SYGVKD. The CDR3 totals 13 residues. CDR3 DNA: TGTGCCATCAGTGACACGTCCTACAGTGAGCAGTTCTTC. Translated: CAISDTSYSEQFF.

This chain connects TRBV27 to TRBJ2-1; D is perhaps TRBD1 or TRBD2 (8 bases each). From germline, CDR1 is MNHEY and CDR2 SMNVEV (reference sequence). The CDR3 totals 17 residues. V dropped 7 bases and J dropped 7 bases, with 26 bases sitting between them. The CDR3, as DNA: TGTGCCAGCACCCCCTTTAGCGGGACAGGACTAAGGAATGAGCAGTTCTTC. Its protein product is CASTPFSGTGLRNEQFF.

This clonotype has a handful of counts. J is TRBJ1-1 and V is TRBV6-2 or TRBV6-3; a weak D match, TRBD1 (6 bases). V gave up 2 bases and J gave up 3 bases, with 16 bases separating them. Germline lookup yields CDR1 MNHEY and CDR2 SVGEGT. The CDR3 runs 16 residues. The CDR3 nucleotides read TGTGCCAGCAGTTACGAGTTCGGGGGGCAGGACACTGAAGCTTTCTTT. This gives the protein CASSYEFGGQDTEAFF.

This clonotype was detected a few times. The CDR3 sequence: CSVMSGRIVGDTQYF. As DNA, the CDR3 is TGCAGTGTGATGAGCGGGAGAATAGTTGGAGATACGCAGTATTTT. The J gene is TRBJ2-3, the V gene TRBV20-1; 8 positions agree with TRBD2. This CDR3 spans 15 amino acids. Germline V gene data show CDR1 as DFQATT and CDR2 as SNEGSKA (reference sequence). J gave up 5 bases and V 7 bases, and 14 bases lay outside the gene matches.

There are a few counts of this clonotype. This chain uses TRBV2 with TRBJ2-3; TRBD2 matches at 11 bases. V was clipped by 7 bases and J by 2 bases; unmatched bases: 5. This CDR3 region has 15 residues. Germline loops: CDR1 SNHLY, CDR2 FYNNEI. As DNA, the CDR3 is TGTGCCAGCAATCGACTAGCGGGGCTCACAGATACGCAGTATTTT. It specifies CASNRLAGLTDTQYF.

J is TRBJ2-7 and V is TRBV20-1, with TRBD2 matching 9 bases. Trimming took 0 bases from V and 3 from J; bases not matched to a gene: 6. Germline CDR1 and CDR2: DFQATT and SNEGSKA (reference sequence). The CDR3 covers 15 residues. The CDR3 nucleotides read TGCAGTGCTAGAGATGGCGGGAGGGATTACTACGAGCAGTACTTC. Protein product: CSARDGGRDYYEQYF.

This clonotype was counted a few times. This chain uses TRBV7-9 with TRBJ2-4, with D perhaps TRBD1 (5 bases). The CDR3 is 15 residues long. Germline CDR1 is SEHNR and CDR2 is FQNEAQ (reference sequence). The V end was cut by 3 bases, the J end by 0 bases, with 9 bases between. The CDR3 loop reads CASSLDTLAKNIQYF. CDR3 coding DNA: TGTGCCAGCAGCTTGGACACTCTAGCCAAAAACATTCAGTACTTC.

J is TRBJ1-4 and V is TRBV29-1, with TRBD1 matching over 10 bases. There are 11 residues in the CDR3. V lost 6 bases, J lost 8 bases, and 0 bases stayed unmatched. Germline-derived CDR1 and CDR2 are SQVTM and ANQGSEA. CDR3 coding DNA: TGCAGCGTGACAGGGGGCGAAAAACTGTTTTTT. Amino acids: CSVTGGEKLFF.

The chain recombines TRBV19 with TRBJ1-1; 12 bases are a match to TRBD1. This CDR3 has 17 residues. The ends lost 6 bases at V and 3 bases at J; junction bases unmatched: 11. Germline-derived CDR1 and CDR2 are LNHDA and SQIVND (reference sequence). CDR3 nucleotides: TGTGCCAGTAGAGACGGGACAGGGGGCCGCTATTACACTGAAGCTTTCTTT. Protein product: CASRDGTGGRYYTEAFF.

The chain has TRBV20-1 and TRBJ2-5, with 7 bases identical to TRBD2. After removal of 0 bases from V and 2 bases from J, the junction contained 15 bases not matched to a gene. The CDR3 loop spans 18 amino acids. CDR1 and CDR2 from the germline V gene are DFQATT and SNEGSKA (reference sequence). CDR3: CSARDPFGAAGAQETQYF. The CDR3 bases are TGCAGTGCTAGAGATCCTTTTGGGGCCGCGGGAGCGCAAGAGACCCAGTACTTC.

The chain has TRBV12-3 or TRBV12-4 and TRBJ1-4; D is unresolved. The V end was cut by 5 bases, the J end by 8 bases, with 9 bases between. The CDR3 is 12 residues long. For the CDR3, the DNA is TGTGCCAGCAGTCCCCTGGGGGAAAAACTGTTTTTT. Translation gives CASSPLGEKLFF.

This clonotype was picked up a small number of times. This rearrangement joins TRBV5-1 to TRBJ1-1; D remains ambiguous. Germline CDR1 reads SGHRS; CDR2 reads YFSETQ. The CDR3 covers 14 residues. V was cut by 0 bases and J by 0 bases, with 6 bases left in between. DNA for the CDR3: TGCGCCAGCAGCTTGGCCAGCATGAACACTGAAGCTTTCTTT. As protein: CASSLASMNTEAFF.

The sample holds a few counts of this clonotype. The chain links TRBV24-1 to TRBJ2-1; D remains ambiguous. V lost 3 bases to trimming and J lost 3 bases, with 8 bases between them. There are 14 residues in the CDR3. The germline gives CDR1 KGHDR, CDR2 SFDVKD. The CDR3 DNA is TGTGCCACCAGTGATCCGCGGAACTACAATGAGCAGTTCTTC. Translation: CATSDPRNYNEQFF.

With regard to this clonotype: One junction end disagrees with the germline gene, perhaps due to a read error. The V and J genes are TRBV5-1 and TRBJ1-2; 11 bases fit TRBD1. There are 16 residues in the CDR3. Germline CDR1 reads SGHRS; CDR2 reads YFSETQ. CDR3 DNA: TGCGCCTGCAGCTTGGGATGGACAGGGGGCGGCTATGGCTACACCTTC. Translating it yields CACSLGWTGGGYGYTF.

The chain employs TRBV20-1 and TRBJ2-7, with 7 bases identical to TRBD1. CDR1 is DFQATT and CDR2 is SNEGSKA in the germline V gene (reference sequence). Trimming cost V 5 bases and J 4 bases; bases outside gene matches: 5. The length of the CDR3 is 12 residues. The CDR3 protein is CSAGDSGYEQYF. The CDR3 DNA follows: TGCAGTGCTGGGGACAGCGGATACGAGCAGTACTTC.